The next 20 T cell receptor beta chains were all read from a single sample in a study of control samples from healthy donors and cancer patients (dated by TCRdb to the early 2020s). Library construction relied on the immunoSEQ multiplex PCR assay. TCRdb holds this immuneACCESS table with in-frame rearrangements only. Some clones are missing; in checked studies, unresolved V genes explain under half, and the rest has no known cause. The sample contains around 82,000 clones, about nine tenths of them found a single time. The ten largest clones capture approximately 7.2% of the sample. Sequencing was done on a sample of blood. These receptor sequences come from a man between 45 and 60 years old in good health.

J is TRBJ2-2 and V is TRBV2; maybe TRBD1 (7 bases). CDR1 and CDR2 from the germline V gene are SNHLY and FYNNEI. The CDR3 has 16 residues. Deletions cut 7 bases from V and 1 base from J, with 16 bases between. This chain's CDR3 is CASNRGGTVNTGELFF. The CDR3 DNA reads as TGTGCCAGCAACCGAGGGGGGACAGTGAACACCGGGGAGCTGTTTTTT.

The V gene is TRBV7-3, the J gene TRBJ2-2; D is perhaps TRBD2 (7 bases). V shed 2 bases and J shed 4 bases, with 14 bases lying between them. CDR3 length: 16 residues. The germline CDR1 and CDR2 sequences are SGHTA and FQGTGA. The CDR3 loop reads CASSLAAGARTGELFF. CDR3 DNA sequence: TGTGCCAGCAGCTTAGCGGCGGGGGCACGCACCGGGGAGCTGTTTTTT. Supplemented by reference TRBV7-3 and TRBJ2-2, the full variable domain reads GAGVSQTPSNKVTEKGKYVELRCDPISGHTALYWYRQSLGQGPEFLIYFQGTGAADDSGLPNDRFFAVRPEGSVSTLKIQRTERGDSAVYLCASSLAAGARTGELFFGEGSRLTVL.

This chain joins TRBV6-2 or TRBV6-3 and TRBJ2-7; D perhaps matches TRBD1 (6 bases). CDR3 length: 17 amino acids. V was cut by 2 bases and J by 4 bases, with 21 bases left in between. Germline assignment: CDR1 MNHEY and CDR2 SVGEGT. The CDR3 nucleotides are TGTGCCAGCAGTTACGACCCGCTCACAGGGAGCTCGTACGAGCAGTACTTC. Translation gives CASSYDPLTGSSYEQYF.

This sequence joins TRBV11-2 and TRBJ2-7; D is unclear. V was pared by 6 bases and J by 3 bases, with 9 bases between. The V gene's germline CDR1 is SGHAT and CDR2 FQNNGV. The CDR3 totals 12 residues. The CDR3, as DNA: TGTGCCAGCAGGGCAGCTAGCTACGAGCAGTACTTC. This gives the protein CASRAASYEQYF.

As to this clone: The sample contains more than one DNA sequence encoding this CDR3. J is TRBJ1-1 and V is TRBV6-5; D gene uncertain. Germline CDR1 MNHEY, CDR2 SVGAGI. The CDR3 runs to 13 residues. V dropped 0 bases and J dropped 5 bases, with 7 bases sitting between them. CDR3 residues: CASSYSGSTEAFF. The CDR3 DNA follows: TGTGCCAGCAGTTACTCGGGCAGTACTGAAGCTTTCTTT.

This clone appeared once. The chain couples TRBV11-3 to TRBJ2-1; D remains ambiguous. The CDR3 spans 14 residues. Germline assignment: CDR1 SGHNT and CDR2 YENEEA. Trimming cost V 5 bases and J 7 bases, with 15 bases left between them. The CDR3 is CASSPQGRPNEQFF. For the CDR3, the DNA is TGTGCCAGCAGCCCTCAAGGACGGCCAAATGAGCAGTTCTTC.

The chain links TRBV3-1 (or the pseudogene TRBV3-2) to TRBJ1-1, with D possibly TRBD1 on 5 matching bases. V was pared by 2 bases and J by 4 bases, with 11 bases between. The CDR3 has 14 residues. Per germline, CDR1 LGHDT and CDR2 YNNKEL (reference sequence). As DNA, the CDR3 is TGTGCCAGCAGCCAAAGACCCGGGACCACTGAAGCTTTCTTT. Protein sequence: CASSQRPGTTEAFF.

V is TRBV10-3 and J is TRBJ1-2; D perhaps matches TRBD1 (5 bases). There are 15 residues in the CDR3. Looked up from germline, CDR1 is ENHRY and CDR2 is SYGVKD. V was trimmed by 3 bases and J by 4 bases, leaving 15 bases between them. CDR3 region: CAISDKARDLYGYTF. CDR3 nucleotides: TGTGCCATCAGTGATAAGGCCAGGGATCTCTATGGCTACACCTTC.

The chain uses TRBV29-1 and TRBJ2-6; D remains ambiguous. Per the germline V gene, CDR1 is SQVTM and CDR2 is ANQGSEA. V dropped 6 bases and J dropped 0 bases, with 6 bases sitting between them. The CDR3 consists of 13 residues. The CDR3 region has the DNA TGCAGCGTCCAGAGCTCTGGGGCCAACGTCCTGACTTTC. Its translation: CSVQSSGANVLTF.

This chain links TRBV3-1 (or the pseudogene TRBV3-2) with TRBJ2-5; 8 bases are shared with TRBD2. Germline-derived CDR1 and CDR2 are LGHDT and YNNKEL (reference sequence). Germline trimming cut 0 bases from V and 5 bases from J; bases unmatched to any gene: 8. This CDR3 is 16 amino acids long. This CDR3 is CASSQDPSGRGETQYF. The DNA for the CDR3 is TGTGCCAGCAGCCAAGATCCTAGCGGGCGTGGGGAGACCCAGTACTTC.

This clone was seen once. CDR3 residues: CASSQGTETEPQHF. The CDR3 DNA sequence: TGTGCCAGCAGCCAAGGTACCGAGACGGAGCCCCAGCATTTT. The V call is TRBV3-1 (or the pseudogene TRBV3-2), the J call TRBJ1-5, with unresolved D. CDR1 is LGHDT and CDR2 is YNNKEL in the germline V gene (reference sequence). V lost 1 base and J lost 8, with 12 bases in between. This CDR3 comprises 14 residues.

The gene calls are TRBV2 and TRBJ1-3; no definite D call. CDR3 length: 14 amino acids. Trimming stripped 1 base from V and 0 bases from J, with 4 bases between. Per the germline V gene, CDR1 is SNHLY and CDR2 is FYNNEI. The CDR3 coding sequence is TGTGCCAGCAGTGAAGGCTTCTCTGGAAACACCATATATTTT. As protein: CASSEGFSGNTIYF.

Written as DNA, the CDR3 is TGTGCCAGCAGCGCAAATACCGGGACAGGGGCTTCACCCCTCCACTTT. Its protein product is CASSANTGTGASPLHF. This chain joins TRBV9 and TRBJ1-6, with TRBD1 identical over 10 bases. V shed 3 bases, J shed 9 bases, and the junction held 9 bases outside the gene matches. The CDR3 sequence is 16 residues long. Germline assignment: CDR1 SGDLS and CDR2 YYNGEE.

The rearrangement links TRBV19 to TRBJ2-3, with 8 positions matching TRBD1. The trim removed 6 bases at V and 2 bases at J, leaving 4 bases unmatched. Per germline, CDR1 LNHDA and CDR2 SQIVND (reference sequence). CDR3 size: 14 residues. CDR3: CASSGGQATDTQYF. As DNA, the CDR3 is TGTGCCAGTAGCGGGGGACAGGCCACAGATACGCAGTATTTT.

To note about this clone: At one end the junction does not follow the germline gene, possibly because of a read error. The rearrangement uses TRBV14 and TRBJ2-7; 12 positions match TRBD1. This CDR3 spans 16 amino acids. The germline CDR1 and CDR2 sequences are SGHDN and FVKESK. The CDR3 DNA is TGTGCCAGCAGCCAACTTGGTTGGGACAGGGGGCAAGCTGGTGACTTC. It encodes CASSQLGWDRGQAGDF. Full variable domain (missing parts from reference TRBV14 and TRBJ2-7): EAGVTQFPSHSVIEKGQTVTLRCDPISGHDNLYWYRRVMGKEIKFLLHFVKESKQDESGMPNNRFLAERTGGTYSTLKVQPAELEDSGVYFCASSQLGWDRGQAGDFGPGTRLTVT.

This clone was observed a single time. This chain links TRBV6-2 or TRBV6-3 with TRBJ1-6; 7 positions agree with TRBD1. After removal of 1 base from V and 7 bases from J, the junction contained 4 bases not matched to a gene. CDR1 and CDR2 (germline): MNHEY, SVGEGT. CDR3 length: 15 amino acids. CDR3 protein: CASSYFGDRNSPLHF. CDR3 in DNA: TGTGCCAGCAGTTACTTTGGGGACAGAAATTCACCCCTCCACTTT.

The CDR3 DNA follows: TGCGCCAGCAGCCCCGGACAGGGTGAAAAACTGTTTTTT. Protein product: CASSPGQGEKLFF. The chain couples TRBV4-3 to TRBJ1-4, with 8 bases that match TRBD1. V lost 4 bases, J lost 7 bases, and 2 bases stayed unmatched. From germline, CDR1 is LGHNA and CDR2 YSLEER. This CDR3 spans 13 amino acids.

The chain is built from TRBV11-3 and TRBJ1-1; TRBD1 matches 7 bases. The ends lost 2 bases at V and 7 bases at J; junction bases unmatched: 4. This CDR3 has 13 residues. CDR1 SGHNT and CDR2 YENEEA come from the germline V gene. The CDR3 nucleotides read TGTGCCAGCAGCTTAATTAACAGGGGTGAAGCTTTCTTT. Amino acid sequence: CASSLINRGEAFF.

This chain uses TRBV7-9 with TRBJ1-5; 12 bases are shared with TRBD1. The CDR3 runs 17 residues. CDR1 and CDR2 from the germline V gene are SEHNR and FQNEAQ (reference sequence). V shed 6 bases and J 4 bases; nucleotides not matched to a gene: 10. The CDR3 loop is CASSRIPGQGANQPQHF. The CDR3 DNA is TGTGCCAGCAGTCGAATTCCGGGACAGGGGGCGAATCAGCCCCAGCATTTT.

This chain joins TRBV7-2 and TRBJ1-5, with a possible D match to TRBD1 (5 bases). Germline V lookup: CDR1 SGHTA, CDR2 FQGNSA. This CDR3 has 15 residues. Deletions cut 5 bases from V and 2 bases from J, with 13 bases between. This chain's CDR3 is CASSEGAAGNQPQHF. The CDR3 DNA reads TGTGCCAGCAGCGAAGGGGCGGCCGGCAATCAGCCCCAGCATTTT.